This T cell receptor beta chain is from a study of cytomegalovirus exposure and HLA in healthy donors. Study outcomes and limitations: Earlier analysis looked at TCR beta V segments, and most were productive about 90% or about 30% of the time.

With regard to this clone: Its antigen is not known.

The PCR was carried out with 60 Vbeta primers and 13 Jbeta primers. Profiled with immunoSEQ multiplex PCR; TCRdb holds only in-frame clones, not every one. Among around 160,000 clones listed, 70% to 80% were seen once. The V gene's germline CDR1 is MGHRA and CDR2 YSYEKL. The CDR3 has 16 amino acids. The V segment lost 1 base and the J segment 8 bases; nucleotides outside the gene matches: 11. The chain has TRBV4-1 and TRBJ2-1, with TRBD1 identical over 7 bases. The TCR sequence derives from a man between 18 and 29 years old in good health and CMV-seropositive. Specimen: PBMCs. The CDR3 region has the DNA TGCGCCAGCAGCCAAGGGGTGATGACAGGGTTCGATGAGCAGTTCTTC. Encoded protein: CASSQGVMTGFDEQFF.